The 4 T cell receptor beta chains below all came from one sample that was sequenced in a study of T cells in women clearing cervical HPV infection. Some clones are missing from TCRdb's copy, which holds only in-frame ones; the method was immunoSEQ multiplex PCR. The sample features some 30,000 clones, with 3.1% in its top ten. The specimen was blood buffy coat. The receptors come from a woman aged 18 to 75 with a cervical HPV16 infection that either progressed to CIN3+ or cleared (not recorded which).

The DNA read from the CDR3 is TGTGCCAGCAGCTTCCTTAGCGGGGCTACCAATGAG. The encoded protein is CASSFLSGATNE. The entire CDR3 is CASSFLSGATNEQFF. This chain joins TRBV7-2 and TRBJ2-1; 8 nucleotides match TRBD2. The missing CDR3 end, 3 residues past where the read stops, is filled in from the germline J gene. CDR3 size: 15 residues. The germline V gene encodes CDR1 SGHTA and CDR2 FQGNSA. Losses at the gene ends were 3 bases for V and 6 bases for J; bases not matched to a gene: 7.

As for this clone: The read ends 3 residues early relative to the CDR3; the germline J gene fills the gap. The chain employs TRBV20-1 and TRBJ1-2; D is possibly TRBD1 (6 bases). The CDR3 consists of 15 residues. Germline-derived CDR1 and CDR2 are DFQATT and SNEGSKA (reference sequence). V dropped 4 bases and J dropped 6 bases, with 21 bases sitting between them. CDR3 bases read: TGCAGTGCTATAGGGTTAGGGGGAGTGGGGGATGGC. Its translation is CSAIGLGGVGDG. The full CDR3 sequence reads CSAIGLGGVGDGYTF.

In the case of this clone: The read ends 3 residues early relative to the CDR3; the germline J gene fills the gap. The chain employs TRBV10-2 and TRBJ1-1, with D tentatively TRBD1 (5 bases). This CDR3 has 14 amino acids. V was trimmed by 0 bases and J by 4 bases, leaving 9 bases between them. Looked up from germline, CDR1 is WSHSY and CDR2 is SAAADI. The DNA read from the CDR3 is TGCGCCAGCAGTGAGTCAGGGGTGAGCACTGAA. Translated, it gives CASSESGVSTE. Given in full, the CDR3 is CASSESGVSTEAFF.

As for this clone: The read ends 3 residues early relative to the CDR3; the germline J gene fills the gap. The chain employs TRBV19 and TRBJ2-3; 7 nucleotides line up with TRBD2. The CDR3 spans 16 residues. Germline CDR1 is LNHDA and CDR2 is SQIVND (reference sequence). Incomplete CDR3 DNA: TGTGCCAGTAGTATAACCTTTCTAGCGGCACAAGAGACG. It specifies CASSITFLAAQET. The CDR3 in full is CASSITFLAAQETQYF.